Listed below are T cell receptor beta chains from one sample, sequenced in a study of cytomegalovirus exposure and HLA in healthy donors. Sequenced by immunoSEQ multiplex PCR; TCRdb stores in-frame clones only, minus some. The top ten hold approximately 30% of the sample, which has 50,000 or so clones, roughly 74% seen once. Sequencing was carried out using PBMCs. All receptors come from a man aged 35 to 55 in good health and CMV-seropositive. CDR3s leave out the opening cysteine and the closing phenylalanine or tryptophan. Each record gives: V gene, J gene, CDR3 protein.

v_gene: TRBV18
j_gene: TRBJ1-2
CDR3aa: ASSPPGLRGYT

v_gene: TRBV27
j_gene: TRBJ2-1
CDR3aa: ASSPDSFYNNEQF

v_gene: TRBV6-5
j_gene: TRBJ1-2
CDR3aa: ASKLGGLGNYGYT

v_gene: TRBV4-1
j_gene: TRBJ1-6
CDR3aa: ASSLERDSSSPLH

v_gene: TRBV7-2
j_gene: TRBJ2-7
CDR3aa: ASSETSESSYEQY

v_gene: TRBV7-2
j_gene: TRBJ1-1
CDR3aa: ASSSRAGTANTEAF

v_gene: TRBV20-1
j_gene: TRBJ1-3
CDR3aa: SAARGNTIY

v_gene: TRBV6-1
j_gene: TRBJ2-1
CDR3aa: ASKLLAGAYNEQF

v_gene: TRBV6-1
j_gene: TRBJ2-6
CDR3aa: ASRVGGSGANVLT

v_gene: TRBV19
j_gene: TRBJ1-1
CDR3aa: ASSFPTGVTEAF

v_gene: TRBV5-5
j_gene: TRBJ2-7
CDR3aa: ASSSERVNRGRTYEQY

v_gene: TRBV2
j_gene: TRBJ2-3
CDR3aa: ASSVSGRTDTQY

v_gene: TRBV19
j_gene: TRBJ1-1
CDR3aa: ASSPQAGGTEAF

v_gene: TRBV25-1
j_gene: TRBJ1-4
CDR3aa: ASSDRGEKLF

v_gene: TRBV30
j_gene: TRBJ1-1
CDR3aa: AWSVGQYEAF

v_gene: TRBV7-2
j_gene: TRBJ2-7
CDR3aa: ASSLGLASYEQY

v_gene: TRBV11-2
j_gene: TRBJ2-5
CDR3aa: ASSLEPSGETQY

v_gene: TRBV5-1
j_gene: TRBJ2-1
CDR3aa: ASSLTGTLQF

v_gene: TRBV5-1
j_gene: TRBJ2-5
CDR3aa: ASSLEAGGRQETQY

v_gene: TRBV7-8
j_gene: TRBJ1-5
CDR3aa: ASSPRLGEQPQH

v_gene: TRBV18
j_gene: TRBJ1-2
CDR3aa: ASSLQVGYT

v_gene: TRBV2
j_gene: TRBJ1-2
CDR3aa: ASKTLADGYT

v_gene: TRBV6-1
j_gene: TRBJ2-7
CDR3aa: ASSPGQAYYEQY